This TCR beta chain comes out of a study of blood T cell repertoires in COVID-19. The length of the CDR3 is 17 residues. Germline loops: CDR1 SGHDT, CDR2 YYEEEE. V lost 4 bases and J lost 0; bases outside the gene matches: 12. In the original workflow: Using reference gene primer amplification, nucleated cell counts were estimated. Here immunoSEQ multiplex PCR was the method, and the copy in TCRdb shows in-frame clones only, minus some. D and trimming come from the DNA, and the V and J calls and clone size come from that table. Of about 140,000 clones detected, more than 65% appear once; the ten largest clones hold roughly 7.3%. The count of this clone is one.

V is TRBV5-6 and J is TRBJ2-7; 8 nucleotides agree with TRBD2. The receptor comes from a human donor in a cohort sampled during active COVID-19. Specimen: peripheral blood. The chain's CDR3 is CASSPNPTSGFSYEQYF. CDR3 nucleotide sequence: TGTGCCAGCAGCCCAAACCCTACTAGCGGATTCTCCTACGAGCAGTACTTC.